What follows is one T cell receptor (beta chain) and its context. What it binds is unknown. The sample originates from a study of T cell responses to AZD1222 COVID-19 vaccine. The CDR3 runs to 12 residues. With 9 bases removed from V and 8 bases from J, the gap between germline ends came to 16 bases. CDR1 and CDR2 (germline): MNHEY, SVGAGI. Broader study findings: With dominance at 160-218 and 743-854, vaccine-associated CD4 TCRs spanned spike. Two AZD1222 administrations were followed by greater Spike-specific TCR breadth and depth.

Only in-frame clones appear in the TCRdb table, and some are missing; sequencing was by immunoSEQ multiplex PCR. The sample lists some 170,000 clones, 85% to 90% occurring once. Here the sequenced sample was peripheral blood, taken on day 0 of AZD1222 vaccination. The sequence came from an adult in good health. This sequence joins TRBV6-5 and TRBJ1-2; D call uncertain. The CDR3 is CASKLLREGYTF. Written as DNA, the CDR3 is TGTGCCAGTAAATTACTAAGAGAAGGCTACACCTTC.